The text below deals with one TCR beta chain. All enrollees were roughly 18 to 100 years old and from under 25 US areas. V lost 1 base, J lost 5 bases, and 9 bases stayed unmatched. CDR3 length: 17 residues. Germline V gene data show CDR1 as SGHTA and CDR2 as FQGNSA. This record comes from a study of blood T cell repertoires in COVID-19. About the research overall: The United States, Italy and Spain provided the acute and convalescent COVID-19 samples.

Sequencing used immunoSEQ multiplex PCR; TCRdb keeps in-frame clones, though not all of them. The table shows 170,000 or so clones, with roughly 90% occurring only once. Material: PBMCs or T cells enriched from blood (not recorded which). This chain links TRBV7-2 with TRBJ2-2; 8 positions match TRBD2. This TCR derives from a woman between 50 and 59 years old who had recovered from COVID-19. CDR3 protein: CASSLGRRGASTGELFF. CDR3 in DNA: TGTGCCAGCAGCTTAGGGCGGCGGGGGGCGAGTACCGGGGAGCTGTTTTTT.